This entry is about one TCR beta chain. The antigen remains unidentified. Trimming removed 0 bases from V and 5 bases from J, with 7 bases in between. The CDR3 contains 13 residues. Germline CDR1 and CDR2: SGHTA and FQGNSA. These data are taken from a study of a mutant IDH1 vaccine in newly diagnosed glioma. Study in general: Most patients had radiochemotherapy with temozolomide before enrollment; others had one alone.

Time point reported: week 23, last vaccination. The vaccine gave 300 ug of a 20-mer mutant IDH1 peptide subcutaneously per dose. The data were produced by immunoSEQ multiplex PCR, yet TCRdb's version contains in-frame clones alone and is incomplete. The sample carries around 78,000 clones, about 82% recorded once. V is TRBV7-2 and J is TRBJ1-1; no reliable D call. This clonotype was sampled from a man aged 30 to 39 with glioma. Some clones in this sample may be carry-over from other donors' samples. Specimen: PBMCs, collected from a glioma patient whose treatment included an IDH1 peptide vaccine. CDR3 sequence reads: CASSLAQETEAFF. The CDR3 DNA follows: TGTGCCAGCAGCTTAGCCCAGGAGACTGAAGCTTTCTTT.